This TCR beta chain was documented in a study of T cell responses to AZD1222 COVID-19 vaccine. Study-level findings and limits: CD4 TCRs linked to vaccination spanned spike, dominating at 160-218 and 743-854.

The CDR3 extends over 12 amino acids. The junction had 6 bases not matched to a gene; V was cut back by 7 bases and J by 9 bases. Germline V gene lookup returns CDR1 SNHLY and CDR2 FYNNEI. Assay used: immunoSEQ multiplex PCR; TCRdb lists only in-frame clones, some missing. The table shows over 120,000 clones, with around 94% occurring only once. Points on this clone: What it binds is not known.

The genes are TRBV2 and TRBJ1-5; 7 bases align to TRBD1. The sample was peripheral blood, taken after recovery from COVID-19. This clonotype was obtained from an adult who had recovered from COVID-19. CDR3 in DNA: TGTGCCAGCAAGGGGGCATTACGGCCCCAGCATTTT. This translates into CASKGALRPQHF.